Presented here are 25 T cell receptor beta chains from one specimen sequenced in a study of identical twins. MiXCR, applied by TCRdb to the 5' RACE reads, yields one record per CDR3 protein. The table shows roughly 720,000 distinct CDR3 sequences, with about 20% occurring only once. These sequences were also reported in another study, on T cells expressing NK-cell markers.

Sequencing used PBMCs. The receptors here all came from a woman aged 18-30 years in good health.

This chain joins TRBV7-2 and TRBJ2-2, with D maybe TRBD2 (5 bases). V was cut by 5 bases and J by 6 bases, with 10 bases left in between. The germline V gene encodes CDR1 SGHTA and CDR2 FQGNSA. The CDR3 runs to 13 residues. In nucleotides, the CDR3 is TGTGCCAGCAGCAAACTAGTTTCCGGGGAGCTGTTTTTT. It is translated as CASSKLVSGELFF.

There are a few counts of this clonotype. The J gene is TRBJ2-1, the V gene TRBV5-6; D ambiguous. The CDR3 contains 13 residues. Trimming took off 0 bases at V and 9 bases at J, with 10 bases between the two ends. Germline-derived CDR1 and CDR2 are SGHDT and YYEEEE. CDR3 DNA: TGTGCCAGCAGCTTGGGCCAGTTAATTGAGCAGTTCTTC. It encodes CASSLGQLIEQFF.

The chain combines TRBV5-6 with TRBJ1-4; D remains unclear. The length of the CDR3 is 13 residues. The germline CDR1 and CDR2 sequences are SGHDT and YYEEEE. V dropped 1 base and J dropped 4 bases, with 5 bases sitting between them. CDR3 amino acids: CASSLTLNEKLFF. CDR3 nucleotide sequence: TGTGCCAGCAGCTTGACCCTTAATGAAAAACTGTTTTTT. Filled out from reference TRBV5-6 and TRBJ1-4, the complete variable domain reads DAGVTQSPTHLIKTRGQQVTLRCSPKSGHDTVSWYQQALGQGPQFIFQYYEEEERQRGNFPDRFSGHQFPNYSSELNVNALLLGDSALYLCASSLTLNEKLFFGSGTQLSVL.

The CDR3 DNA is TGTGCCAGCAGCCCCGACGCGAGCAATCAGCCCCAGCATTTT. As protein: CASSPDASNQPQHF. This chain uses TRBV7-2 with TRBJ1-5; D uncertain. Germline values: CDR1 SGHTA, CDR2 FQGNSA. The CDR3 sequence is 14 residues long. Trimming shortened V by 5 bases and J by 1 base, and 9 bases separated the two germline ends. Supplemented by reference TRBV7-2 and TRBJ1-5, the full variable domain reads GAGVSQSPSNKVTEKGKDVELRCDPISGHTALYWYRQSLGQGLEFLIYFQGNSAPDKSGLPSDRFSAERTGGSVSTLTIQRTQQEDSAVYLCASSPDASNQPQHFGDGTRLSIL.

The chain joins TRBV3-1 to TRBJ2-7; D unresolved. The CDR3 runs to 16 residues. Trimming left V 4 bases short and J 7 bases short, with 23 bases between. Germline V CDR1 and CDR2: LGHDT, YNNKEL (reference sequence). In nucleotides, the CDR3 is TGTGCCAGCAGCCGTGGAGCCTCAGGTTATAGTTGGGAGCAGTACTTC. Its translation is CASSRGASGYSWEQYF.

This clonotype has just one count. The chain is built from TRBV6-1 and TRBJ1-2; 9 nucleotides align to TRBD1. The V gene end was trimmed by 6 bases and the J gene end by 8 bases; junction bases not matched to a gene: 10. CDR1 is MNHNS, CDR2 SASEGT, per germline. The CDR3 is 14 residues long. The CDR3 coding sequence is TGTGCCAGCAGACAGGGACAGGGTTCGGCCGGCTACACCTTC. Translation gives CASRQGQGSAGYTF.

J is TRBJ2-6 and V is TRBV9; 12 positions match TRBD2. Losses at the gene ends were 5 bases for V and 0 bases for J; bases not matched to a gene: 6. Germline CDR1 SGDLS, CDR2 YYNGEE. The length of the CDR3 is 18 residues. CDR3 bases: TGTGCCAGCAGTCCCCGACTAGCGGGGGACTCTGGGGCCAACGTCCTGACTTTC. Translating it yields CASSPRLAGDSGANVLTF.

The V and J genes are TRBV6-5 and TRBJ1-4; 7 bases are shared with TRBD1. The V gene's germline CDR1 is MNHEY and CDR2 SVGAGI. The V segment lost 0 bases and the J segment 2 bases; nucleotides outside the gene matches: 0. This CDR3 region has 15 residues. CDR3 sequence (DNA): TGTGCCAGCAGTTACTCAGGGGGCACTAATGAAAAACTGTTTTTT. Encoded protein: CASSYSGGTNEKLFF.

The gene calls are TRBV27 and TRBJ2-1; no clear D. CDR3 size: 13 residues. The V gene's germline CDR1 is MNHEY and CDR2 SMNVEV (reference sequence). Trimming left V 2 bases short and J 2 bases short, with 4 bases between. The CDR3 sequence is CASSLKPYNEQFF. The DNA of the CDR3 is TGTGCCAGCAGTTTAAAGCCCTACAATGAGCAGTTCTTC.

The sample holds many counts of this clonotype. The chain links TRBV6-4 to TRBJ2-3, with TRBD1 matching over 9 bases. V shed 6 bases, J shed 4 bases, and the junction held 8 bases outside the gene matches. Per the germline V gene, CDR1 is MRHNA and CDR2 is SNTAGT. This CDR3 spans 15 amino acids. The CDR3 is CASSLTGGSSDTQYF. The CDR3 nucleotides are TGTGCCAGCAGCTTGACAGGGGGTAGCTCAGATACGCAGTATTTT.

The V gene is TRBV5-1, the J gene TRBJ1-1; the D is unclear. The germline CDR1 and CDR2 sequences are SGHRS and YFSETQ. The CDR3 has 16 residues. Deletions cut 0 bases from V and 4 bases from J, with 16 bases between. CDR3 region: CASSLEGGGLGTEAFF. The CDR3 bases are TGCGCCAGCAGCTTGGAAGGAGGCGGATTGGGCACTGAAGCTTTCTTT.

A few counts support this clonotype. The chain is built from TRBV15 and TRBJ2-6, with D uncertain. This CDR3 has 14 amino acids. The germline V gene encodes CDR1 LNHNV and CDR2 YYDKDF (reference sequence). V was shortened by 2 bases and J by 4 bases, with 6 bases between the two germline ends. CDR3 nucleotides: TGTGCCACCAGCAGATTTACAGGGGCCAACGTCCTGACTTTC. Encoded protein: CATSRFTGANVLTF.

This clonotype occurred a few times. The chain recombines TRBV29-1 with TRBJ2-7; D is perhaps TRBD1 or TRBD2 (6 bases each). From germline, CDR1 is SQVTM and CDR2 ANQGSEA. The CDR3 extends over 11 amino acids. Trimming left V 7 bases short and J 6 bases short, with 13 bases between. The DNA of the CDR3 is TGCAGCGCATCCTCGGGGGCCGAGCAGTACTTC. Translating gives CSASSGAEQYF.

J is TRBJ2-3 and V is TRBV24-1; D uncertain. Trimming removed 9 bases from V and 1 base from J, with 7 bases in between. The germline V gene has CDR1 KGHDR and CDR2 SFDVKD. This CDR3 contains 12 residues. The CDR3 nucleotides read TGTGCCACCGGCAGCGGCACAGATACGCAGTATTTT. It specifies CATGSGTDTQYF.

This clonotype has just a few counts. This chain joins TRBV20-1 and TRBJ1-5; D is perhaps TRBD1 (6 bases). Per germline, CDR1 DFQATT and CDR2 SNEGSKA (reference sequence). The CDR3 extends over 14 amino acids. Trimming took off 3 bases at V and 7 bases at J, with 16 bases between the two ends. CDR3: CSASLQGTGQPQHF. The CDR3 bases are TGCAGTGCTAGCCTACAGGGAACGGGGCAGCCCCAGCATTTT.

This clonotype was found a few times. The V and J genes are TRBV11-3 and TRBJ2-5; D is undetermined. CDR3 length: 13 residues. V was cut by 7 bases and J by 5 bases, with 14 bases left in between. Germline V CDR1 and CDR2: SGHNT, YENEEA. CDR3 sequence: CASTRYEEETQYF. The CDR3 region has the DNA TGTGCCAGCACTCGATATGAGGAGGAGACCCAGTACTTC.

This clonotype was counted between two and nine times. This rearrangement joins TRBV12-3 or TRBV12-4 to TRBJ1-1; no definite D call. V lost 6 bases, J lost 10 bases, and 9 bases lay in between. The CDR3 runs 10 residues. The CDR3 nucleotides are TGTGCCAGCAGGCTAGGCAGAGCTTTCTTT. Its translation: CASRLGRAFF.

The V and J genes are TRBV6-1 and TRBJ1-2; weak D call: TRBD1 (6 bases). Germline V gene data show CDR1 as MNHNS and CDR2 as SASEGT. Trimming removed 5 bases from V and 6 bases from J, with 25 bases in between. The CDR3 loop spans 17 amino acids. CDR3 in amino acids: CASSTGSGRLAGDGYTF. The CDR3 DNA follows: TGTGCCAGCAGTACCGGTTCCGGACGGCTCGCAGGGGATGGCTACACCTTC.

This clonotype has only a few counts. The J gene is TRBJ1-1, the V gene TRBV12-3 or TRBV12-4, with a tentative D call TRBD1 (5 bases). V lost 2 bases to trimming and J lost 11 bases, with 12 bases between them. The CDR3 is 12 residues long. This CDR3 reads CASSLQGLVAFF. The CDR3 DNA reads TGTGCCAGCAGTTTACAGGGTTTGGTGGCTTTCTTT.

The chain recombines TRBV20-1 with TRBJ2-7, with TRBD2 matching 10 bases. Trimming took 5 bases from V and 6 from J; bases not matched to a gene: 16. The CDR3 runs to 16 residues. Germline V lookup: CDR1 DFQATT, CDR2 SNEGSKA (reference sequence). The CDR3 coding sequence is TGCAGTGCTGGCCGGGCTAGCGGGGGTCCGGCAGGCGAGCAGTACTTC. Translation: CSAGRASGGPAGEQYF.

This clonotype was seen only a few times. V gene TRBV29-1 combines with J gene TRBJ1-1; tentative D call: TRBD1 (5 bases). This CDR3 contains 12 residues. V lost 2 bases to trimming and J lost 11 bases, with 15 bases between them. CDR1 SQVTM and CDR2 ANQGSEA come from the germline V gene. As DNA, the CDR3 is TGCAGCGTTGAACCTTCAGGGACGATGGCTTTCTTT. It specifies CSVEPSGTMAFF.

This clonotype was counted between two and nine times. V and J are TRBV20-1 and TRBJ1-3; D remains unclear. This CDR3 comprises 13 residues. Germline CDR1 reads DFQATT; CDR2 reads SNEGSKA (reference sequence). Trimming shortened V by 6 bases and J by 0 bases, and 9 bases separated the two germline ends. CDR3 region: CSAVGVSGNTIYF. As DNA, the CDR3 is TGCAGTGCCGTAGGAGTCTCTGGAAACACCATATATTTT.

With respect to this clonotype: The junction differs from germline at one of its ends, possibly a read error. The V call is TRBV12-3 or TRBV12-4, the J call TRBJ2-1, with 12 bases that match TRBD2. The CDR3 spans 16 residues. The CDR3 loop is CASSLAGGPMYNEQFF. CDR3 coding DNA: TGTGCCAGCAGTCTAGCGGGGGGGCCTATGTACAATGAGCAGTTCTTC.

In its sample, this clonotype was seen once. The chain recombines TRBV5-6 with TRBJ2-7, with 7 bases fitting TRBD1. The germline V gene has CDR1 SGHDT and CDR2 YYEEEE. The junction had 3 bases not matched to a gene; V was cut back by 0 bases and J by 6 bases. The CDR3 length is 13 residues. The CDR3 sequence: CASSLVTGTEQYF. CDR3 coding DNA: TGTGCCAGCAGCTTGGTGACAGGGACCGAGCAGTACTTC.

The genes are TRBV6-2 or TRBV6-3 and TRBJ2-2; tentative D call: TRBD2 (5 bases). CDR3 length equals 16 residues. Germline V lookup: CDR1 MNHEY, CDR2 SVGEGT. V was pared by 2 bases and J by 5 bases, with 15 bases between. The CDR3 is CASSYRRRRVTGELFF. The CDR3 coding sequence is TGTGCCAGCAGTTACCGGCGGAGGCGAGTAACCGGGGAGCTGTTTTTT.